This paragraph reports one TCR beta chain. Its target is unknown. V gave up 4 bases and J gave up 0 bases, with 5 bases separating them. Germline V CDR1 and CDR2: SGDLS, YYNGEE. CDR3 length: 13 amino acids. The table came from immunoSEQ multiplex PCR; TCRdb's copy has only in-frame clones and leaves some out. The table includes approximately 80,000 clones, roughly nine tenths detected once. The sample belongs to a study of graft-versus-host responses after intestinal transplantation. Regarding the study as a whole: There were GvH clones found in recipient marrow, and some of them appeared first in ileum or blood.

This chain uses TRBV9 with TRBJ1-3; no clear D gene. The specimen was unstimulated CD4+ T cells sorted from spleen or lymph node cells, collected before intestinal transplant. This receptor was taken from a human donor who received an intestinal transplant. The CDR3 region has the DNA TGTGCCAGCAGCACGCGCTCTGGAAACACCATATATTTT. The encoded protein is CASSTRSGNTIYF.